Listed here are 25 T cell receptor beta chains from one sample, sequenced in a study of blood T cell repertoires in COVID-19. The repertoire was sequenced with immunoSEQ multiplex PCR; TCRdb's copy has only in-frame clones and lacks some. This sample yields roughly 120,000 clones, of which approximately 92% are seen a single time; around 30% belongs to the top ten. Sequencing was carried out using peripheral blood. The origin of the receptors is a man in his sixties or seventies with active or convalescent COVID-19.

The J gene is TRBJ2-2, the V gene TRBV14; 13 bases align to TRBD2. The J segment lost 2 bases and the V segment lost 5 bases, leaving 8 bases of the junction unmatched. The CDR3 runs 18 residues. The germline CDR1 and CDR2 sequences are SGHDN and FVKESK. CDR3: CASSARLAGGTNTGELFF. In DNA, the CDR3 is TGTGCCAGCAGCGCCCGACTAGCGGGAGGAACAAACACCGGGGAGCTGTTTTTT.

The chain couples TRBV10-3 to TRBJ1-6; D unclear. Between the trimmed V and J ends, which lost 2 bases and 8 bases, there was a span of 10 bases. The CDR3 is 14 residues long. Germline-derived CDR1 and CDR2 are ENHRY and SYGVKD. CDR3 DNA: TGTGCCATCAGTGAGCTGGTCAGCGATTCACCCCTCCACTTT. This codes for CAISELVSDSPLHF.

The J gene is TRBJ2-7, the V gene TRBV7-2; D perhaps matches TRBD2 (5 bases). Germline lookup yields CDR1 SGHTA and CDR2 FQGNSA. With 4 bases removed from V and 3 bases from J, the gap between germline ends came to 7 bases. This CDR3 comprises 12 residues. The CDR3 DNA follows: TGTGCCAGCAGCTATCGGGGCTACGAGCAGTACTTC. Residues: CASSYRGYEQYF.

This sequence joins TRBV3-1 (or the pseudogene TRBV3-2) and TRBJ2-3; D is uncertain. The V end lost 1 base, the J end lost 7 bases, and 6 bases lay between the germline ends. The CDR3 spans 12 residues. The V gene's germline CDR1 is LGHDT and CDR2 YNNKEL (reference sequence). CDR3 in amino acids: CASSQASNTQYF. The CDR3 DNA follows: TGTGCCAGCAGCCAAGCATCTAATACGCAGTATTTT.

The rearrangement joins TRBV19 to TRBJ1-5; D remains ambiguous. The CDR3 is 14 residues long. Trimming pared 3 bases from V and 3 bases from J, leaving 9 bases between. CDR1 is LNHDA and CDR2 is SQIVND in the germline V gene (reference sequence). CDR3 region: CASSMGRANQPQHF. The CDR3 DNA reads TGTGCCAGTAGTATGGGCCGTGCCAATCAGCCCCAGCATTTT.

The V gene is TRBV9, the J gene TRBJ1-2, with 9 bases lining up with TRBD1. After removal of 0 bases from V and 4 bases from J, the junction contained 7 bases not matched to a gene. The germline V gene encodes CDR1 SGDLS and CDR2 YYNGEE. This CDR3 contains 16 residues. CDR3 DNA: TGTGCCAGCAGCGTAGTTGCACAGGGGGCGACCTATGGCTACACCTTC. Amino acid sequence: CASSVVAQGATYGYTF.

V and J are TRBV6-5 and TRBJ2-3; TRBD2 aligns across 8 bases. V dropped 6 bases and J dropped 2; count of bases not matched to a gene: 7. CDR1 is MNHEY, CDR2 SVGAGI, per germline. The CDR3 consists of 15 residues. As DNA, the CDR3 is TGTGCCAGCAGCCTTAGCGGGGCGTTCACAGATACGCAGTATTTT. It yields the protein CASSLSGAFTDTQYF.

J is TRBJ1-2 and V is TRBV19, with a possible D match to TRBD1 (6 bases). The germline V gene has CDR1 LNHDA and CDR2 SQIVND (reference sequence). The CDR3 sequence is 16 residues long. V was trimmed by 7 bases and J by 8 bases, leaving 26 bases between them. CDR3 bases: TGTGCCAGTACGACATCTGGCGGACAGACTTATAGCGGCTACACCTTC. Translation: CASTTSGGQTYSGYTF.

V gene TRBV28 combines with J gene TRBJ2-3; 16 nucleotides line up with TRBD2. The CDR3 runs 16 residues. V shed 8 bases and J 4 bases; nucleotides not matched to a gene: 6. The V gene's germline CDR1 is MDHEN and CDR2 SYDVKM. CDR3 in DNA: TGTGCCAGCTCCGGGACTAGCGGGAGGGGCTCAGATACGCAGTATTTT. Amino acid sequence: CASSGTSGRGSDTQYF. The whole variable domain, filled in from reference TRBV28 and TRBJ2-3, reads DVKVTQSSRYLVKRTGEKVFLECVQDMDHENMFWYRQDPGLGLRLIYFSYDVKMKEKGDIPEGYSVSREKKERFSLILESASTNQTSMYLCASSGTSGRGSDTQYFGPGTRLTVL.

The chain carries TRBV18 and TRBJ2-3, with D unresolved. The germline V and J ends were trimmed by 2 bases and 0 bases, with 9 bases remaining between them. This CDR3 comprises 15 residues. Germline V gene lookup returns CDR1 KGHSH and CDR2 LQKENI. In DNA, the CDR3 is TGTGCCAGCTCACCAGGATTCGGGAGCACAGATACGCAGTATTTT. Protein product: CASSPGFGSTDTQYF.

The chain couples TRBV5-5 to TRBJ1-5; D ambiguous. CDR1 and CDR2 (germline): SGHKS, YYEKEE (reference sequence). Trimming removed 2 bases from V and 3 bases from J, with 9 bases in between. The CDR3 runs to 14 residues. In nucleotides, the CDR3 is TGTGCCAGCAGCTTACATGATACCAATCAGCCCCAGCATTTT. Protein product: CASSLHDTNQPQHF.

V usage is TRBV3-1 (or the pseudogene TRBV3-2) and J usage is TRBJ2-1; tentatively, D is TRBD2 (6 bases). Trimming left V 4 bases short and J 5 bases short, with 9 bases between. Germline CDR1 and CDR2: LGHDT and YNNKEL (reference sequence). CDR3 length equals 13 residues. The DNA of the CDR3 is TGTGCCAGCAGCCCGGGACTTAACAATGAGCAGTTCTTC. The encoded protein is CASSPGLNNEQFF.

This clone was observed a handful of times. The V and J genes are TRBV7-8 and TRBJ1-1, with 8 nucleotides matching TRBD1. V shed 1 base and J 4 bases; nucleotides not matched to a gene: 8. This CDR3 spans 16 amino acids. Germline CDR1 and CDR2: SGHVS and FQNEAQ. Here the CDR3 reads CASSLEVQGAGTEAFF. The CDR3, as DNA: TGTGCCAGCAGCTTAGAGGTTCAGGGGGCCGGCACTGAAGCTTTCTTT.

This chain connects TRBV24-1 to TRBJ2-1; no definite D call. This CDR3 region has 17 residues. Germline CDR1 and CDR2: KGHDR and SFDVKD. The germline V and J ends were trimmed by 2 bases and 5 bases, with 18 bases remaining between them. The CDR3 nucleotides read TGTGCCACCAGTGATTCATACAGTGTAATTCCGAACAATGAGCAGTTCTTC. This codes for CATSDSYSVIPNNEQFF.

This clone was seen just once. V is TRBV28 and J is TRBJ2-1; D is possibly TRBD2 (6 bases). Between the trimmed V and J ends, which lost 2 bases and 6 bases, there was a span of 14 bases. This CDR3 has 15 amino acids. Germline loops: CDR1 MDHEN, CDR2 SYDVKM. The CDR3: CASSLDGSFSNEQFF. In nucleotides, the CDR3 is TGTGCCAGCAGTTTAGACGGGAGTTTCTCCAATGAGCAGTTCTTC.

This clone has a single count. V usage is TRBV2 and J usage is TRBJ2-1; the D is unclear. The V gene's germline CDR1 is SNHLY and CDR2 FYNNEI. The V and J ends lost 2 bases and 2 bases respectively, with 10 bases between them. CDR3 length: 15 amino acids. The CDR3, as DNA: TGTGCCAGCAGTGAAAGATCTAGGCCCTACAATGAGCAGTTCTTC. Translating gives CASSERSRPYNEQFF.

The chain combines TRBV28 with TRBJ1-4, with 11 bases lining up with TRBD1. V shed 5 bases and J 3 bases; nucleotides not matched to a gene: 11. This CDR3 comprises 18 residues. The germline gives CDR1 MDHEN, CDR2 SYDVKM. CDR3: CASSKGQGALEANEKLFF. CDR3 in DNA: TGTGCCAGCAGTAAAGGACAGGGGGCTTTGGAGGCTAATGAAAAACTGTTTTTT.

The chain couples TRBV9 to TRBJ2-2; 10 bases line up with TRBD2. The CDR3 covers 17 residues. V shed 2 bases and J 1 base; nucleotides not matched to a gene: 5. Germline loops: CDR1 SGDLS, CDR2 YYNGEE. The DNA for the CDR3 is TGTGCCAGCAGCGTCCGACTAGCGGGTCAGAACACCGGGGAGCTGTTTTTT. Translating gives CASSVRLAGQNTGELFF. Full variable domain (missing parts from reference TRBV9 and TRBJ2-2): DSGVTQTPKHLITATGQRVTLRCSPRSGDLSVYWYQQSLDQGLQFLIQYYNGEERAKGNILERFSAQQFPDLHSELNLSSLELGDSALYFCASSVRLAGQNTGELFFGEGSRLTVL.

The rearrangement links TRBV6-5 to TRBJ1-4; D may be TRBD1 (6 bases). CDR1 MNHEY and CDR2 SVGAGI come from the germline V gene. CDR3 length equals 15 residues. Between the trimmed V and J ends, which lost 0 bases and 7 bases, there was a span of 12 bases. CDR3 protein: CASSYSKGGGEKLFF. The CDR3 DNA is TGTGCCAGCAGTTACTCGAAAGGGGGGGGTGAAAAACTGTTTTTT.

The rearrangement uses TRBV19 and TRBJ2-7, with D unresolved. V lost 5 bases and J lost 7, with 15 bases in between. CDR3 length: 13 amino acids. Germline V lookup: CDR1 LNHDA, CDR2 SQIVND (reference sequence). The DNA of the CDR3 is TGTGCCAGTAGTCAAGAGGCGCCTCGGGAGCAGTACTTC. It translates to CASSQEAPREQYF. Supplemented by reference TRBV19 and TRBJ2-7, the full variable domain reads DGGITQSPKYLFRKEGQNVTLSCEQNLNHDAMYWYRQDPGQGLRLIYYSQIVNDFQKGDIAEGYSVSREKKESFPLTVTSAQKNPTAFYLCASSQEAPREQYFGPGTRLTVT.

The CDR3 loop is CASSPRTGMNTEAFF. The CDR3 nucleotides are TGTGCCAGCAGTCCCCGGACAGGGATGAACACTGAAGCTTTCTTT. This rearrangement joins TRBV6-5 to TRBJ1-1; TRBD1 agrees at 8 bases. This CDR3 contains 15 residues. The germline CDR1 and CDR2 sequences are MNHEY and SVGAGI. The ends lost 5 bases at V and 0 bases at J; junction bases unmatched: 5.

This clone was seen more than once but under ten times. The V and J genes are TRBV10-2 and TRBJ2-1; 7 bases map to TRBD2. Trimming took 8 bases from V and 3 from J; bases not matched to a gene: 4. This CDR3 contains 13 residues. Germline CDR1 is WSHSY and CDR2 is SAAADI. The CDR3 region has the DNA TGCGCCAGCGCGGCTAGCGGCTACAATGAGCAGTTCTTC. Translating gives CASAASGYNEQFF.

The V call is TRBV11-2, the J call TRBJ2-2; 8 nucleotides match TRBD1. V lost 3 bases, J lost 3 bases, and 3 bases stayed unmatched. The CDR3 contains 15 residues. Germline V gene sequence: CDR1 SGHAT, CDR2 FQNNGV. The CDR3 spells CASSLGTGYTGELFF. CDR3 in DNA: TGTGCCAGCAGCTTGGGGACAGGTTACACCGGGGAGCTGTTTTTT.

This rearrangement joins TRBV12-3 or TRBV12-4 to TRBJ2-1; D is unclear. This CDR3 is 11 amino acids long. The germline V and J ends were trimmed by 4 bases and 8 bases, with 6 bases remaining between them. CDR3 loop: CASSSGHEQFF. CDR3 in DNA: TGTGCCAGCAGTTCTGGCCATGAGCAGTTCTTC.

CDR3 amino acids: CASTQTGNTEAFF. Written as DNA, the CDR3 is TGTGCCAGCACCCAAACCGGGAACACTGAAGCTTTCTTT. The chain employs TRBV7-2 and TRBJ1-1; no reliable D call. Trimming left V 7 bases short and J 1 base short, with 10 bases between. Germline lookup yields CDR1 SGHTA and CDR2 FQGNSA. The CDR3 is 13 amino acids.